This TCR beta chain is drawn from a study of blood T cell repertoires in COVID-19. Overall study: COVID-19 samples, acute and convalescent, were from the United States, Italy and Spain.

Per the authors' pipeline: Reference gene primer amplification gave estimated nucleated cell counts. The table came from immunoSEQ multiplex PCR; TCRdb's copy has only in-frame clones and leaves some out. V, J and clone size reflect that table, while D and trimming were determined from the DNA. The sample consists of about 77,000 clones, roughly 80% of them appearing once. The CDR3 is 13 residues long. Germline values: CDR1 MNHEY, CDR2 SVGEGT. The V end lost 2 bases, the J end lost 4 bases, and 8 bases lay between the germline ends. The genes are TRBV6-2 or TRBV6-3 and TRBJ1-1; D remains unclear. This TCR was recovered from an older woman with acute or convalescent COVID-19. The sequencing input was peripheral blood. The chain's CDR3 is CASSYVAGTEAFF. The CDR3, as DNA: TGTGCCAGCAGTTACGTTGCGGGCACTGAAGCTTTCTTT.